These 24 T cell receptor beta chains share one sample of origin, sequenced in a study of beta chain features in type 1 diabetes. Expressed TCRB transcripts were sequenced, since all the RNA that had been isolated was reverse transcribed. Libraries were prepared by immunoSEQ multiplex PCR; TCRdb keeps only in-frame clonotypes and omits some of them. Of a few hundred thousand clones in the sample, roughly 13% were seen once. Specimen: naive CD4+ T cells from blood. The receptors here all came from a man aged 30-40 years in good health.

The chain joins TRBV19 to TRBJ2-4; a weak D match, TRBD1 (6 bases). Germline CDR1 is LNHDA and CDR2 is SQIVND (reference sequence). Trimming pared 3 bases from V and 16 bases from J, leaving 13 bases between. The CDR3 runs to 11 residues. The DNA for the CDR3 is TGTGCCAGTAGTATTGGTGGGACACTATACTTC. The encoded protein is CASSIGGTLYF.

A few counts support this clone. This sequence joins TRBV25-1 and TRBJ2-3; D assignment may be TRBD1 or TRBD2 (5 bases each). The ends were cut back, 8 bases at V and 8 bases at J, with 17 bases in the middle. Germline CDR1 is MGHDK and CDR2 is SYGVNS. The CDR3 length is 13 residues. CDR3 residues: CASHPGPQFTQYF. The CDR3 DNA follows: TGTGCCAGCCACCCGGGACCACAGTTTACGCAGTATTTT.

This clone was seen a handful of times. V is TRBV4-1 and J is TRBJ1-6; D gene unclear. Germline CDR1 MGHRA, CDR2 YSYEKL. The CDR3 covers 13 residues. With 6 bases removed from V and 5 bases from J, the gap between germline ends came to 8 bases. CDR3 sequence reads: CASSGLHNSPLHF. CDR3 DNA sequence: TGCGCCAGCAGTGGTCTCCATAATTCACCCCTCCACTTT.

This clone was seen once. The genes are TRBV6-6 and TRBJ2-5, with 10 bases fitting TRBD1. Germline CDR1 reads MNHNY; CDR2 reads SVGAGI (reference sequence). V shed 4 bases, J shed 1 base, and the junction held 3 bases outside the gene matches. CDR3 length: 15 amino acids. The CDR3 spells CASSFGQGGQETQYF. The CDR3 DNA is TGTGCCAGCAGTTTCGGACAGGGGGGCCAAGAGACCCAGTACTTC.

The chain couples TRBV14 to TRBJ2-7; D is ambiguous. This CDR3 has 13 residues. V lost 0 bases and J lost 7, with 10 bases in between. The germline V gene encodes CDR1 SGHDN and CDR2 FVKESK. Here the CDR3 DNA reads TGTGCCAGCAGCCAAGATCAGGTCAGGGAGCAGTACTTC. Translating it yields CASSQDQVREQYF. Complete variable domain (other parts from reference TRBV14 and TRBJ2-7): EAGVTQFPSHSVIEKGQTVTLRCDPISGHDNLYWYRRVMGKEIKFLLHFVKESKQDESGMPNNRFLAERTGGTYSTLKVQPAELEDSGVYFCASSQDQVREQYFGPGTRLTVT.

This sequence joins TRBV7-2 and TRBJ2-3; a possible D gene is TRBD1 (6 bases). V lost 4 bases to trimming and J lost 2 bases, with 16 bases between them. This CDR3 has 16 residues. The germline gives CDR1 SGHTA, CDR2 FQGNSA. The CDR3: CASSSQPDSLTDTQYF. The CDR3, as DNA: TGTGCCAGCAGCTCCCAACCGGACAGCCTCACAGATACGCAGTATTTT.

This clone was detected a few times. A much larger clone lies a single base off, so this may be a read error. The sample contains more than one DNA sequence encoding this CDR3. The chain combines TRBV7-9 with TRBJ2-3; D is unclear. Per the germline V gene, CDR1 is SEHNR and CDR2 is FQNEAQ (reference sequence). The CDR3 runs to 11 residues. The V end lost 4 bases, the J end lost 2 bases, and 1 base lay between the germline ends. CDR3 sequence (DNA): TGTGCCAGCAGCTCCACAGATACGCAGTATTTT. This encodes CASSSTDTQYF.

This clone was recorded a few times. CDR3 nucleotide sequence: TGCAGTGCACGGACAGGCCGGGAGCAGTACTTC. This sequence encodes CSARTGREQYF. The rearrangement links TRBV20-1 to TRBJ2-7, with 7 bases that match TRBD1. With V trimmed by 6 bases and J by 7 bases, 6 bases remained unmatched. The CDR3 extends over 11 amino acids. The germline gives CDR1 DFQATT, CDR2 SNEGSKA (reference sequence).

The chain couples TRBV4-2 to TRBJ2-5; TRBD2 matches 9 bases. This CDR3 is built from 16 residues. J was trimmed by 5 bases and V by 1 base; bases with no gene match: 8. Germline-derived CDR1 and CDR2 are LGHNA and YNFKEQ. The CDR3 protein is CASSQASGGFRETQYF. DNA for the CDR3: TGTGCCAGCAGCCAAGCCAGCGGGGGGTTTAGGGAGACCCAGTACTTC.

The CDR3: CASSQAQGLGYTF. The DNA of the CDR3 is TGTGCCAGCAGCCAAGCCCAGGGATTAGGCTACACCTTC. The V call is TRBV7-2, the J call TRBJ1-2; perhaps TRBD1 as D (5 bases). CDR1 is SGHTA and CDR2 is FQGNSA in the germline V gene. The CDR3 has 13 residues. The V and J ends lost 5 bases and 8 bases respectively, with 15 bases between them.

This clone was seen only a few times. V and J are TRBV5-6 and TRBJ1-1, with 9 nucleotides matching TRBD1. The CDR3 has 14 amino acids. From germline, CDR1 is SGHDT and CDR2 YYEEEE. The trim removed 4 bases at V and 5 bases at J, leaving 6 bases unmatched. The CDR3 reads CASSPGQGGTEAFF. The CDR3 bases are TGTGCCAGCAGCCCGGGACAGGGAGGAACTGAAGCTTTCTTT.

At least ten counts were recorded for this clone. The rearrangement links TRBV13 to TRBJ1-3; D is possibly TRBD1 (5 bases). Germline V lookup: CDR1 PRHDT, CDR2 FYEKMQ (reference sequence). V was pared by 6 bases and J by 4 bases, with 13 bases between. The CDR3 has 14 amino acids. The DNA of the CDR3 is TGTGCCAGCAGGCAGAAGGGACGAGGAAACACCATATATTTT. Protein sequence: CASRQKGRGNTIYF.

The gene calls are TRBV20-1 and TRBJ1-1; D unclear. The CDR3 has 11 amino acids. Germline V CDR1 and CDR2: DFQATT, SNEGSKA (reference sequence). V lost 7 bases and J lost 1, with 7 bases in between. Here the CDR3 DNA reads TGCAGTGTCTCCGGGAACACTGAAGCTTTCTTT. Translated, it gives CSVSGNTEAFF.

This clone has just a few counts. In the same sample, other DNA sequences code for this CDR3. V gene TRBV5-1 combines with J gene TRBJ2-2; D might be TRBD1 (6 bases). V lost 0 bases to trimming and J lost 4 bases, with 7 bases between them. The CDR3 extends over 14 amino acids. The germline V gene has CDR1 SGHRS and CDR2 YFSETQ. The CDR3 reads CASSLDRVTGELFF. The CDR3 nucleotides read TGCGCCAGCAGCTTGGACAGGGTCACCGGGGAGCTGTTTTTT.

The chain's CDR3 is CSGEDQGVSPYEQYV. CDR3 in DNA: TGCAGCGGTGAAGATCAGGGGGTCTCCCCCTACGAGCAGTACGTC. This chain connects TRBV29-1 to TRBJ2-7, with TRBD1 identical over 7 bases. From germline, CDR1 is SQVTM and CDR2 ANQGSEA. There are 15 residues in the CDR3.

The sample holds a few counts of this clone. This chain uses TRBV7-3 with TRBJ2-1; 9 bases agree with TRBD2. Germline CDR1 and CDR2: SGHTA and FQGTGA. V trimming: 6 bases; J trimming: 7 bases; junction bases outside the gene matches: 7. This CDR3 has 14 residues. The CDR3 is CASSLAGAANEQFF. CDR3 coding DNA: TGTGCCAGCAGTTTAGCGGGAGCCGCGAATGAGCAGTTCTTC. Filled out from reference TRBV7-3 and TRBJ2-1, the complete variable domain reads GAGVSQTPSNKVTEKGKYVELRCDPISGHTALYWYRQSLGQGPEFLIYFQGTGAADDSGLPNDRFFAVRPEGSVSTLKIQRTERGDSAVYLCASSLAGAANEQFFGPGTRLTVL.

This chain connects TRBV29-1 to TRBJ2-3, with 9 bases aligning to TRBD2. J lost 1 base, V lost 5 bases, and 7 bases had no gene match. The CDR3 consists of 15 residues. The germline V gene has CDR1 SQVTM and CDR2 ANQGSEA. The CDR3 DNA is TGCAGCGTTTCCTCCCTAGCGGGACGCACAGATACGCAGTATTTT. This codes for CSVSSLAGRTDTQYF.

The J gene is TRBJ1-6, the V gene TRBV5-4, with TRBD1 matching over 7 bases. The CDR3 extends over 13 amino acids. Trimming removed 10 bases from V and 5 bases from J; junction bases left unmatched: 6. Germline V gene data show CDR1 as SGHNT and CDR2 as YYREEE (reference sequence). The CDR3 spells CAGGTANNSPLHF. CDR3 nucleotide sequence: TGTGCCGGCGGGACAGCCAATAATTCACCCCTCCACTTT. The full variable domain, in which reference TRBV5-4 and TRBJ1-6 provide the parts outside the CDR3, is ETGVTQSPTHLIKTRGQQVTLRCSSQSGHNTVSWYQQALGQGPQFIFQYYREEENGRGNFPPRFSGLQFPNYSSELNVNALELDDSALYLCAGGTANNSPLHFGNGTRLTVT.

The table lists this clone with a few counts. The rearrangement uses TRBV11-1 and TRBJ2-1, with 11 bases fitting TRBD2. V shed 8 bases, J shed 7 bases, and the junction held 19 bases outside the gene matches. Germline V gene data show CDR1 as SGHAT and CDR2 as FQDESV (reference sequence). The length of the CDR3 is 18 residues. CDR3 bases: TGTGCCAGCGGTACGACTAGCGGGATCGGGCGGCCCCGAAATGAGCAGTTCTTC. This sequence encodes CASGTTSGIGRPRNEQFF.

The CDR3 loop is CASSFRFGGSVSEQYF. For the CDR3, the DNA is TGTGCCAGCAGTTTCCGGTTTGGGGGCAGTGTGTCCGAGCAGTACTTC. The rearrangement links TRBV27 to TRBJ2-7, with a possible D match to TRBD1 (6 bases). CDR3 length: 16 amino acids. The germline CDR1 and CDR2 sequences are MNHEY and SMNVEV (reference sequence). Trimming took 3 bases from V and 6 from J, leaving 21 bases between them.

This clone was detected many times. The chain couples TRBV29-1 to TRBJ1-5; TRBD1 matches at 7 bases. Germline-derived CDR1 and CDR2 are SQVTM and ANQGSEA. After removal of 6 bases from V and 7 bases from J, the junction contained 9 bases not matched to a gene. CDR3 length equals 13 residues. The CDR3 bases are TGCAGCGTCGGACAGGAGGGAAACCAGCCCCAGCATTTT. It is translated as CSVGQEGNQPQHF.

The chain employs TRBV29-1 and TRBJ2-1, with D possibly being TRBD1 (6 bases). Trimming took off 7 bases at V and 6 bases at J, with 19 bases between the two ends. The CDR3 is made up of 14 amino acids. CDR1 is SQVTM and CDR2 is ANQGSEA in the germline V gene. The CDR3 protein is CSALGARTVNEQFF. CDR3 DNA: TGCAGCGCGCTAGGTGCCCGGACAGTCAATGAGCAGTTCTTC.

This clone was seen ten or more times. J is TRBJ2-1 and V is TRBV7-9; D not resolved. V shed 8 bases and J shed 0 bases, with 11 bases lying between them. The CDR3 spans 14 residues. Germline CDR1 SEHNR, CDR2 FQNEAQ (reference sequence). The DNA of the CDR3 is TGTGCCAGCGACACTTTAAGCTCCTACAATGAGCAGTTCTTC. It encodes CASDTLSSYNEQFF.

This clone came up a few times. The chain combines TRBV5-1 with TRBJ2-5; a possible D gene is TRBD2 (5 bases). Trimming cost V 2 bases and J 4 bases, with 12 bases left between them. The germline V gene encodes CDR1 SGHRS and CDR2 YFSETQ. CDR3 size: 14 residues. The CDR3: CASSFGEIGETQYF. The CDR3 nucleotides read TGCGCCAGCAGCTTCGGGGAGATAGGAGAGACCCAGTACTTC.